Listed below are T cell receptor beta chains from one sample, sequenced in a study of PD-1 blockade in classical Hodgkin lymphoma. The protocol was immunoSEQ multiplex PCR, while the TCRdb copy is restricted to in-frame clones and leaves out a portion. Found here are approximately 21,000 clones, 84% of them singletons; the top ten hold about 7%. Sequencing was performed on CD8+ T cells from blood, taken before the fourth cycle of nivolumab. Source of these receptors: a human donor with classical Hodgkin lymphoma. Each CDR3 is given with its conserved first and last residue. The D gene is left open where the match is weak. Where a row states a size, it is once, few, many or the class of an expanded clone; other rows omit it.

-	TRBV2	TRBD1	TRBJ1-2	TGTGCCAGCAGTGAAGCAGGGGGCGCCGGCTATGGCTACACCTTC	CASSEAGGAGYGYTF
-	TRBV13	-	TRBJ2-7	TGTGCCAGCAGCTTAGATGGGAATTCCTACGAGCAGTACTTC	CASSLDGNSYEQYF
-	TRBV11-2	-	TRBJ2-5	TGTGCCAGCAGCTTCTTACAAGAGACCCAGTACTTC	CASSFLQETQYF
-	TRBV6-5	-	TRBJ2-5	TGTGCCAGCAGTTCACATCCTCCACCTCCCGAGACCCAGTACTTC	CASSSHPPPPETQYF
-	TRBV7-9	-	TRBJ2-7	TGTGCCAGCAGACATCGGGACACCTACGAGCAGTACTTC	CASRHRDTYEQYF
-	TRBV5-5	-	TRBJ2-2	TGTGCCAGCAGCTTGGGGCAGGGGAACACCGGGGAGCTGTTTTTT	CASSLGQGNTGELFF
-	TRBV14	TRBD1	TRBJ2-1	TGTGCCAGCAGCCAAGGGGACAGGAGATGGGATGAGCAGTTCTTC	CASSQGDRRWDEQFF
-	TRBV19	TRBD2	TRBJ2-2	TGTGCCAGTCCCGGACTAGTTATCACCGGGGAGCTGTTTTTT	CASPGLVITGELFF
few	TRBV4-3	-	TRBJ1-6	TGCGCCAGCAGCCAAGTTCTCAGATCACCCCTCCACTTT	CASSQVLRSPLHF
-	TRBV7-9	TRBD1	TRBJ2-7	TGTGCCAGCAGCGCCGCCCGGGACAGGATTCCCTACGAGCAGTACTTC	CASSAARDRIPYEQYF
-	TRBV4-2	TRBD1	TRBJ2-2	TGTGCCAGCAGCCATGAGGACAGGGAGTTGACCGGGGAGCTGTTTTTT	CASSHEDRELTGELFF
-	TRBV2	-	TRBJ2-7	TGTGCCAGCAGTGAAGTCGGGGGATCCTACGAGCAGTACTTC	CASSEVGGSYEQYF
-	TRBV27	TRBD1	TRBJ1-2	TGTGCCACCGGCGACAGGGCTTTAGAGGGTAACTATGGCTACACCTTC	CATGDRALEGNYGYTF
once	TRBV15	-	TRBJ2-7	TGTGCCACCAGCAGAGCAAGGTTAGACGAGCAGTACTTC	CATSRARLDEQYF
few	TRBV7-8	-	TRBJ1-5	TGTGCCAGCAGCTTAACTGTGGGGGCAGGGACGAGCAATCAGCCCCAGCATTTT	CASSLTVGAGTSNQPQHF
-	TRBV5-4	-	TRBJ2-7	TGTGCCAGCAGCTTGGTAGCTGGTTCCTACGAGCAGTACTTC	CASSLVAGSYEQYF
-	TRBV19	-	TRBJ2-7	TGTGCCAGTAGTATTGGGAGTACCTACGAGCAGTACTTC	CASSIGSTYEQYF
few	TRBV14	-	TRBJ2-2	TGTGCCAGCAGCACAAGCGGATGGGGCGGGGAGCTGTTTTTT	CASSTSGWGGELFF
-	TRBV7-9	-	TRBJ1-1	TGTGCCAGCAGCTTACCCCCAGGGAAGGACACTGAAGCTTTCTTT	CASSLPPGKDTEAFF
-	TRBV5-1	-	TRBJ2-1	TGCGCCAGCAGCGGAGGGGATGGGGAGCGTCTCTGGGACAATGAGCAGTTCTTC	CASSGGDGERLWDNEQFF
-	TRBV4-1	TRBD2	TRBJ2-3	TGCGCCAGCAGCCAGTCTAGCGGGGGCCTCACAGATACGCAGTATTTT	CASSQSSGGLTDTQYF
-	TRBV19	-	TRBJ1-1	TGTGCCAGTAGTTTAGGGACCACTGAAGCTTTCTTT	CASSLGTTEAFF
-	TRBV19	-	TRBJ2-1	TGTGCCAGTAGTATAAGGTCGACAGAACACCAGTTCTTC	CASSIRSTEHQFF
few	TRBV10-3	-	TRBJ1-5	TGTGCCATCAGGGAGCACGAGGTAGATAATCAGCCCCAGCATTTT	CAIREHEVDNQPQHF
-	TRBV7-9	-	TRBJ2-5	TGTGCCAGCAGCTTAGCGCAGATCCGTCTCCAAGAGACCCAGTACTTC	CASSLAQIRLQETQYF
-	TRBV7-9	-	TRBJ2-3	TGTGCCAGCAGCTTAGGGGAGGGGGCAATCCGGACAGATACGCAGTATTTT	CASSLGEGAIRTDTQYF
-	TRBV27	-	TRBJ2-3	TGTGCCAGCAGTTTAAGTGAAATGGATACGCAGTATTTT	CASSLSEMDTQYF
-	TRBV27	TRBD2	TRBJ2-7	TGTGCCAGCAGTTTAATCGGGGGAGGGTCCTACGAGCAGTACTTC	CASSLIGGGSYEQYF
-	TRBV6-5	TRBD1	TRBJ2-1	TGTGCCAGCAGTTCAAGGGGACAGGGGGCCTACAATGAGCAGTTCTTC	CASSSRGQGAYNEQFF
-	TRBV28	-	TRBJ1-1	TGTGCCAGCAGTTTATCACCCGGCATGAACACTGAAGCTTTCTTT	CASSLSPGMNTEAFF
-	TRBV7-9	-	TRBJ1-1	TGTGCCAGCAGCTTTCTGGGGACCACTGAAGCTTTCTTT	CASSFLGTTEAFF
-	TRBV4-1	TRBD1	TRBJ1-1	TGCGCCAGCAGCCAGGCCGGGACAGGGGATCTGAACACTGAAGCTTTCTTT	CASSQAGTGDLNTEAFF
-	TRBV4-3	TRBD1	TRBJ1-4	TGCGCCAGCAGCCAAGGGACAGGGAGACATGAAAAACTGTTTTTT	CASSQGTGRHEKLFF
-	TRBV5-1	-	TRBJ2-7	TGCGCCAGCAGCTTGGGGTACGAGCAGTACTTC	CASSLGYEQYF
-	TRBV10-1	TRBD1	TRBJ1-1	TGCGCCAGCAGTGAGTCTGGGACAGTTGAAGCTTTCTTT	CASSESGTVEAFF
-	TRBV7-9	TRBD1	TRBJ1-3	TGTGCCAGCAGCGACAGGGGGCTAACAGACACCATATATTTT	CASSDRGLTDTIYF
once	TRBV19	-	TRBJ1-5	TGTGCCAGTGCTGGGATGGGCAATCAGCCCCAGCATTTT	CASAGMGNQPQHF
-	TRBV28	-	TRBJ2-7	TGTGCCAGCAGCCCGATGGGGGGGGCCTCCTACGAGCAGTACTTC	CASSPMGGASYEQYF
-	TRBV30	TRBD2	TRBJ2-1	TGTGCCTGGAGTGAAGCGGGGGGACCACAGGATGAGCAGTTCTTC	CAWSEAGGPQDEQFF
-	TRBV4-3	-	TRBJ2-7	TGCGCCAGCAGCCAAGAATCCAGGGGTTACTACGAGCAGTACTTC	CASSQESRGYYEQYF
-	TRBV28	-	TRBJ2-7	TGTGCCAGCAGTTTATCCGTAGCGTACGAGCAGTACTTC	CASSLSVAYEQYF
once	TRBV6-6	-	TRBJ1-1	TGTGCCAGCAATAATGAAAAGAACACTGAAGCTTTCTTT	CASNNEKNTEAFF
-	TRBV15	TRBD1	TRBJ1-1	TGTGCCACCAGCCTTGAGGGGGCGCACACTGAAGCTTTCTTT	CATSLEGAHTEAFF
-	TRBV15	-	TRBJ2-4	TGTGCCACCAGCAGAGATAAAGGGGGGAGAGCCAAAAACATTCAGTACTTC	CATSRDKGGRAKNIQYF
-	TRBV11-2	-	TRBJ2-1	TGTGCCAGCAGCTTATTGGACGGGTACAATGAGCAGTTCTTC	CASSLLDGYNEQFF
-	TRBV9	-	TRBJ2-1	TGTGCCAGCAGCGTCCACAATGAGCAGTTCTTC	CASSVHNEQFF
-	TRBV19	-	TRBJ2-1	TGTGCCAGTAGTATGGGGGGCCTAAATGAGCAGTTCTTC	CASSMGGLNEQFF
once	TRBV29-1	-	TRBJ2-1	TGCAGCGTTAGGGGGGACATAGGGTACAATGAGCAGTTCTTC	CSVRGDIGYNEQFF